This is a list of T cell receptor beta chains from one sample in a study of blood T cell repertoires in COVID-19. TCRdb's copy holds only in-frame clones and misses some; the assay was immunoSEQ multiplex PCR. The profile shows about 310,000 clones, about 85% of them singletons. The source material was PBMCs or T cells enriched from blood (not recorded which). Source of these receptors: a woman aged 25 to 39 who had been exposed to COVID-19. The CDR3 runs from the conserved cysteine through the conserved F or W. The D gene is left open where the match is weak. For some rows the clone size is stated as once, few or many, or as a class when expanded; others skip it.

J gene: TRBJ2-4; D gene: -; clone size: -; V gene: TRBV7-9; CDR3 protein: CASSLAGQGRLWF; CDR3 DNA: TGTGCCAGCAGCTTAGCAGGGCAGGGGCGCCTCTGGTTC
J gene: TRBJ2-1; D gene: -; clone size: -; V gene: TRBV5-1; CDR3 protein: CASSSGQINNEQFF; CDR3 DNA: TGCGCCAGCAGCTCAGGACAGATTAACAATGAGCAGTTCTTC
J gene: TRBJ1-1; D gene: -; clone size: -; V gene: TRBV5-1; CDR3 protein: CASSYWTGGYMNTEAFF; CDR3 DNA: TGCGCCAGCAGCTATTGGACCGGGGGATATATGAACACTGAAGCTTTCTTT
J gene: TRBJ2-1; D gene: -; clone size: -; V gene: TRBV4-1; CDR3 protein: CANFMDSYNEQFF; CDR3 DNA: TGCGCCAACTTCATGGACAGCTACAATGAGCAGTTCTTC
J gene: TRBJ1-5; D gene: -; clone size: -; V gene: TRBV6-5; CDR3 protein: CASSYADRNYQPQHF; CDR3 DNA: TGTGCCAGCAGTTACGCAGACAGAAACTATCAGCCCCAGCATTTT
J gene: TRBJ1-5; D gene: -; clone size: -; V gene: TRBV6-1; CDR3 protein: CASSEPFGTPSNQPQHF; CDR3 DNA: TGTGCCAGCAGTGAACCCTTCGGGACACCTAGCAATCAGCCCCAGCATTTT
J gene: TRBJ1-4; D gene: -; clone size: -; V gene: TRBV5-1; CDR3 protein: CASSQQGGGGEKLFF; CDR3 DNA: TGCGCCAGCAGCCAACAGGGAGGGGGAGGGGAAAAACTGTTTTTT
J gene: TRBJ1-2; D gene: -; clone size: -; V gene: TRBV5-6; CDR3 protein: CASSLADRPGYGYTF; CDR3 DNA: TGTGCCAGCAGCTTGGCGGACAGACCAGGCTATGGCTACACCTTC
J gene: TRBJ2-7; D gene: TRBD2; clone size: -; V gene: TRBV19; CDR3 protein: CASSIQRGRGEQYF; CDR3 DNA: TGTGCCAGTAGTATACAGCGGGGCCGAGGAGAGCAGTACTTC
J gene: TRBJ2-1; D gene: TRBD2; clone size: -; V gene: TRBV19; CDR3 protein: CASSSIAGLSYNEQFF; CDR3 DNA: TGTGCCAGTAGTTCTATAGCGGGCCTCTCCTACAATGAGCAGTTCTTC
J gene: TRBJ1-5; D gene: TRBD1; clone size: -; V gene: TRBV4-1; CDR3 protein: CASSFSGTGGNQPQHF; CDR3 DNA: TGCGCCAGCAGCTTTTCCGGGACAGGGGGCAATCAGCCCCAGCATTTT
J gene: TRBJ1-3; D gene: -; clone size: -; V gene: TRBV19; CDR3 protein: CASSIVFVSSSGNTIYF; CDR3 DNA: TGTGCCAGTAGTATAGTGTTCGTCTCGAGCTCTGGAAACACCATATATTTT
J gene: TRBJ1-2; D gene: TRBD1; clone size: -; V gene: TRBV4-2; CDR3 protein: CASSQTDREDYGYTF; CDR3 DNA: TGTGCCAGCAGCCAGACGGACAGGGAGGACTATGGCTACACCTTC
J gene: TRBJ1-3; D gene: -; clone size: -; V gene: TRBV28; CDR3 protein: CASSSDTSGNTIYF; CDR3 DNA: TGTGCCAGCAGTTCCGACACCTCTGGAAACACCATATATTTT
J gene: TRBJ2-1; D gene: TRBD1; clone size: -; V gene: TRBV5-1; CDR3 protein: CASSLEGQGSYNEQFF; CDR3 DNA: TGCGCCAGCAGCTTGGAGGGACAGGGGTCCTACAATGAGCAGTTCTTC
J gene: TRBJ1-5; D gene: -; clone size: -; V gene: TRBV28; CDR3 protein: CASSLSSGTNQPQHF; CDR3 DNA: TGTGCCAGCAGTTTATCCTCGGGTACCAATCAGCCCCAGCATTTT
J gene: TRBJ1-1; D gene: TRBD1; clone size: once; V gene: TRBV28; CDR3 protein: CASSPIQGASMNTEAFF; CDR3 DNA: TGTGCCAGCAGTCCTATACAGGGGGCTTCCATGAACACTGAAGCTTTCTTT
J gene: TRBJ1-1; D gene: TRBD1; clone size: -; V gene: TRBV19; CDR3 protein: CASSARTGALHTEAFF; CDR3 DNA: TGTGCCAGTAGTGCCCGGACAGGGGCCCTTCACACTGAAGCTTTCTTT
J gene: TRBJ2-3; D gene: -; clone size: -; V gene: TRBV3-1/TRBV3-2; CDR3 protein: CASRTTATDTQYF; CDR3 DNA: TGTGCCAGCAGAACGACAGCCACAGATACGCAGTATTTT
J gene: TRBJ2-7; D gene: TRBD1; clone size: few; V gene: TRBV10-2; CDR3 protein: CASRGQGSYEQYF; CDR3 DNA: TGCGCCAGTAGGGGACAGGGGTCCTACGAGCAGTACTTC
J gene: TRBJ1-3; D gene: TRBD1; clone size: -; V gene: TRBV11-2; CDR3 protein: CASSPRQGAKGNTIYF; CDR3 DNA: TGTGCCAGCAGCCCCCGACAGGGGGCCAAAGGAAACACCATATATTTT
J gene: TRBJ2-7; D gene: TRBD1; clone size: -; V gene: TRBV6-5; CDR3 protein: CASSFRTGHEQYF; CDR3 DNA: TGTGCCAGCAGTTTTCGGACAGGGCACGAGCAGTACTTC
J gene: TRBJ1-2; D gene: TRBD1; clone size: -; V gene: TRBV19; CDR3 protein: CASSEQTGTGGYGYTF; CDR3 DNA: TGTGCCAGTAGTGAGCAAACCGGGACAGGGGGCTATGGCTACACCTTC
J gene: TRBJ2-7; D gene: TRBD2; clone size: -; V gene: TRBV2; CDR3 protein: CASREDLGTSGRYEQYF; CDR3 DNA: TGTGCCAGCAGGGAAGACCTAGGGACTAGCGGGCGCTACGAGCAGTACTTC
J gene: TRBJ2-1; D gene: TRBD2; clone size: -; V gene: TRBV28; CDR3 protein: CASSLVGLAGNNEQFF; CDR3 DNA: TGTGCCAGCAGTTTGGTGGGACTAGCGGGGAACAATGAGCAGTTCTTC
J gene: TRBJ1-6; D gene: TRBD1; clone size: -; V gene: TRBV28; CDR3 protein: CASRGGQGGNSPLHF; CDR3 DNA: TGTGCCAGCAGGGGGGGACAGGGTGGAAATTCACCCCTCCACTTT
J gene: TRBJ1-2; D gene: -; clone size: -; V gene: TRBV28; CDR3 protein: CASSAPGFRGYTF; CDR3 DNA: TGTGCCAGCAGCGCCCCAGGGTTTCGTGGCTACACCTTC
J gene: TRBJ1-1; D gene: TRBD1; clone size: -; V gene: TRBV2; CDR3 protein: CASRRGRTEAFF; CDR3 DNA: TGTGCCAGCAGAAGGGGGCGGACTGAAGCTTTCTTT
J gene: TRBJ2-7; D gene: TRBD2; clone size: -; V gene: TRBV9; CDR3 protein: CASSVEASGKYEQYF; CDR3 DNA: TGTGCCAGCAGCGTAGAAGCTAGCGGGAAATACGAGCAGTACTTC
J gene: TRBJ1-5; D gene: TRBD1; clone size: once; V gene: TRBV2; CDR3 protein: CASSEADRVSNQPQHF; CDR3 DNA: TGTGCCAGCAGTGAAGCAGACAGGGTAAGCAATCAGCCCCAGCATTTT
J gene: TRBJ2-1; D gene: TRBD1; clone size: -; V gene: TRBV5-6; CDR3 protein: CASRDRGEYNEQFF; CDR3 DNA: TGTGCCAGCAGGGACAGGGGAGAGTACAATGAGCAGTTCTTC
J gene: TRBJ2-5; D gene: TRBD2; clone size: -; V gene: TRBV11-2; CDR3 protein: CASSPGTSGGAVLGETQYF; CDR3 DNA: TGTGCCAGCAGCCCGGGGACTAGCGGGGGGGCAGTTCTTGGGGAGACCCAGTACTTC
J gene: TRBJ1-2; D gene: -; clone size: -; V gene: TRBV24-1; CDR3 protein: CATSDRDTLTHYGYTF; CDR3 DNA: TGTGCCACCAGTGATCGGGACACTCTGACACACTATGGCTACACCTTC
J gene: TRBJ2-1; D gene: -; clone size: few; V gene: TRBV9; CDR3 protein: CASSAPGTSYNEQFF; CDR3 DNA: TGTGCCAGCAGCGCACCCGGGACTTCCTACAATGAGCAGTTCTTC
J gene: TRBJ2-2; D gene: TRBD2; clone size: -; V gene: TRBV28; CDR3 protein: CASYTLGLAKKTGELFF; CDR3 DNA: TGTGCCAGCTACACCCTTGGACTAGCGAAAAAAACCGGGGAGCTGTTTTTT
J gene: TRBJ1-3; D gene: TRBD1; clone size: -; V gene: TRBV19; CDR3 protein: CASKPGVPGTGNRNTIYF; CDR3 DNA: TGTGCCAGTAAACCGGGCGTCCCCGGGACAGGGAACAGAAACACCATATATTTT
J gene: TRBJ2-7; D gene: -; clone size: -; V gene: TRBV4-3; CDR3 protein: CASSQGTVSSYEQYF; CDR3 DNA: TGCGCCAGCAGCCAGGGGACTGTAAGCTCCTACGAGCAGTACTTC
J gene: TRBJ1-1; D gene: -; clone size: -; V gene: TRBV28; CDR3 protein: CASSPPTGHTEAFF; CDR3 DNA: TGTGCCAGCAGTCCCCCGACAGGACACACTGAAGCTTTCTTT
J gene: TRBJ1-5; D gene: TRBD1; clone size: -; V gene: TRBV2; CDR3 protein: CASSAGTGGIGNQPQHF; CDR3 DNA: TGTGCCAGCTCCGCCGGGACAGGGGGCATTGGCAATCAGCCCCAGCATTTT
J gene: TRBJ2-2; D gene: -; clone size: few; V gene: TRBV6-1; CDR3 protein: CASSEGQWTGELFF; CDR3 DNA: TGTGCCAGCAGTGAGGGGCAGTGGACCGGGGAGCTGTTTTTT
J gene: TRBJ2-7; D gene: -; clone size: -; V gene: TRBV7-9; CDR3 protein: CASSLVVGAVSYEQYF; CDR3 DNA: TGTGCCAGCAGCTTAGTTGTAGGGGCAGTCTCCTACGAGCAGTACTTC
J gene: TRBJ2-1; D gene: -; clone size: once; V gene: TRBV7-3; CDR3 protein: CASSLSGARNNEQFF; CDR3 DNA: TGTGCCAGCAGCCTTAGCGGAGCCAGAAACAATGAGCAGTTCTTC
J gene: TRBJ1-5; D gene: -; clone size: -; V gene: TRBV21-1; CDR3 protein: CASSRYRALQPQHF; CDR3 DNA: TGTGCCAGCAGCAGGTACAGGGCCCTTCAGCCCCAGCATTTT
J gene: TRBJ2-7; D gene: -; clone size: -; V gene: TRBV6-2/TRBV6-3; CDR3 protein: CASSYRGGITYEQYF; CDR3 DNA: TGTGCCAGCAGTTACCGTGGCGGGATTACCTACGAGCAGTACTTC
J gene: TRBJ1-2; D gene: -; clone size: -; V gene: TRBV3-1/TRBV3-2; CDR3 protein: CASSQVQGRGGYTF; CDR3 DNA: TGTGCCAGCAGCCAAGTGCAGGGGCGCGGGGGCTACACCTTC
J gene: TRBJ1-5; D gene: -; clone size: -; V gene: TRBV2; CDR3 protein: CASSRGEILTYSNQPQHF; CDR3 DNA: TGTGCCAGCAGCCGGGGAGAAATCCTAACTTATAGCAATCAGCCCCAGCATTTT
J gene: TRBJ1-2; D gene: -; clone size: -; V gene: TRBV4-1; CDR3 protein: CASSSLRGSYGYTF; CDR3 DNA: TGCGCCAGCAGCTCCCTGAGAGGGAGCTATGGCTACACCTTC